Listed below are T cell receptor beta chains from one sample, sequenced in a study of identical twins. Each CDR3 protein gets one entry after TCRdb re-called the 5' RACE reads with MiXCR. The sample records under 1 million distinct CDR3 sequences, roughly an eighth being singletons. These sequences were also reported in another study, on yellow fever vaccine responses in identical twins.

The sample comprised PBMCs. The source of these receptors is a young woman in good health. Both conserved end residues are part of each CDR3. D genes are given only for firm matches. Not every row has a clone size; where given, it reads once, few, many or a size class.

clone size,J gene,V gene,D gene,CDR3 protein,CDR3 DNA
few,TRBJ2-1,TRBV9,TRBD2,CASSVVAGAETNEQFF,TGTGCCAGCAGCGTAGTTGCGGGAGCTGAAACCAATGAGCAGTTCTTC
many,TRBJ2-7,TRBV9,TRBD2,CASSPALSGSYSTEQYF,TGTGCCAGCAGCCCAGCCCTTAGCGGGAGTTACTCTACCGAGCAGTACTTC
-,TRBJ2-7,TRBV2,-,CASSEWTSGLSDF,TGTGCCAGCAGTGAGTGGACCTCGGGGTTGAGTGACTTC
-,TRBJ1-6,TRBV20-1,TRBD1,CSARGTGYSPLHF,TGCAGTGCTAGGGGGACAGGGTATTCACCCCTCCACTTT
-,TRBJ2-1,TRBV5-1,TRBD2,CASSLSGQGLAGGDEQFF,TGCGCCAGCAGCTTGTCGGGACAGGGACTAGCGGGGGGCGATGAGCAGTTCTTC
many,TRBJ2-2,TRBV5-5,-,CASSSPQGVNTGELFF,TGTGCCAGCAGCTCCCCACAGGGAGTGAACACCGGGGAGCTGTTTTTT
many,TRBJ2-2,TRBV5-1,-,CASGGPRGALNTGELFF,TGCGCCAGCGGGGGCCCACGGGGGGCCTTGAACACCGGGGAGCTGTTTTTT
few,TRBJ2-3,TRBV5-1,TRBD2,CASSLAAGTRTDTQYF,TGCGCCAGCAGCTTGGCGGCTGGGACTAGAACAGATACGCAGTATTTT
-,TRBJ2-2,TRBV18,-,CASSPYRLSNTGELFF,TGTGCCAGCTCACCCTACCGCCTCTCGAACACCGGGGAGCTGTTTTTT
-,TRBJ2-7,TRBV28,TRBD2,CASSLLTSGSPDEQYF,TGTGCCAGCAGTTTATTGACTAGCGGGAGCCCCGACGAGCAGTACTTC
-,TRBJ1-1,TRBV29-1,-,CSVGIGTANTEAFF,TGCAGCGTTGGAATCGGAACGGCGAACACTGAAGCTTTCTTT
-,TRBJ2-2,TRBV4-1,-,CASRATGELFF,TGCGCCAGCAGGGCTACCGGGGAGCTGTTTTTT
few,TRBJ1-2,TRBV18,-,CASSPPANNYGYTF,TGTGCCAGCTCACCACCGGCCAATAACTATGGCTACACCTTC
few,TRBJ2-7,TRBV4-2,-,CASSLTPHEQYF,TGTGCCAGCAGCCTCACTCCCCACGAGCAGTACTTC
-,TRBJ1-2,TRBV18,-,CASSPRIEGYTF,TGTGCCAGCTCACCACGGATTGAGGGCTACACCTTC
many,TRBJ2-6,TRBV12-3/TRBV12-4,-,CASSLGARDSGANVLTF,TGTGCCAGCAGTTTAGGCGCGCGGGACTCTGGGGCCAACGTCCTGACTTTC
many,TRBJ1-1,TRBV6-1,-,CASSVSQEDTEAFF,TGTGCCAGCAGTGTATCCCAGGAGGACACTGAAGCTTTCTTT
-,TRBJ1-1,TRBV28,-,CASRKTPGNTEAFF,TGTGCCAGCCGAAAGACCCCTGGGAACACTGAAGCTTTCTTT
-,TRBJ1-1,TRBV18,-,CASSEGGMNTEAFF,TGTGCCAGCTCGGAGGGGGGAATGAACACTGAAGCTTTCTTT
-,TRBJ1-2,TRBV20-1,-,CSAVEEFYGYTF,TGCAGTGCGGTGGAGGAATTTTATGGCTACACCTTC